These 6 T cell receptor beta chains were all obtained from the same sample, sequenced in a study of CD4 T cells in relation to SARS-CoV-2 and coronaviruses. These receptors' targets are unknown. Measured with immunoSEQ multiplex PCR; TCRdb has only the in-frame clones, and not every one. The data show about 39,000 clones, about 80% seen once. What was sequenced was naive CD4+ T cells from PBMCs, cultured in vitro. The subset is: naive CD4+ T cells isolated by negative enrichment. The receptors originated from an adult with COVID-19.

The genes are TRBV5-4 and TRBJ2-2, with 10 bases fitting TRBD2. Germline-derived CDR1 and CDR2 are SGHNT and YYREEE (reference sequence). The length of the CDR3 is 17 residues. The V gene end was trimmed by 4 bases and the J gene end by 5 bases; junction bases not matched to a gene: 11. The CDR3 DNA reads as TGTGCCAGCAGCCGACCGGGGCTAGCGGGAGCAACCGGGGAGCTGTTTTTT. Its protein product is CASSRPGLAGATGELFF.

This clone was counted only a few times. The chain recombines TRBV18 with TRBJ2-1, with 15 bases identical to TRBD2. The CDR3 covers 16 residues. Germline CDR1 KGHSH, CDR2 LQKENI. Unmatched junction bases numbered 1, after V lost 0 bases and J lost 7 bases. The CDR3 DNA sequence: TGTGCCAGCTCACCACCCGGGACTAGCGGGAGGAATGAGCAGTTCTTC. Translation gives CASSPPGTSGRNEQFF.

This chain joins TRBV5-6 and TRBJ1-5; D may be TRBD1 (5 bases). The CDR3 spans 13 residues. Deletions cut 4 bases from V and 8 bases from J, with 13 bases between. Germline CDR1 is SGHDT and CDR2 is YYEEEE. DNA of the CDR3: TGTGCCAGCAGCCCCCCCCGGGGGGAGCCCCAGCATTTT. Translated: CASSPPRGEPQHF.

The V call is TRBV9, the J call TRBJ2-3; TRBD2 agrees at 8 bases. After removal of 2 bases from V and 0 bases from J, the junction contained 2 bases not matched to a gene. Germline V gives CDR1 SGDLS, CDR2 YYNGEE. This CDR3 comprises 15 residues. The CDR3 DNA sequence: TGTGCCAGCAGCGTTAGCGGGAAAAGCACAGATACGCAGTATTTT. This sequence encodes CASSVSGKSTDTQYF.

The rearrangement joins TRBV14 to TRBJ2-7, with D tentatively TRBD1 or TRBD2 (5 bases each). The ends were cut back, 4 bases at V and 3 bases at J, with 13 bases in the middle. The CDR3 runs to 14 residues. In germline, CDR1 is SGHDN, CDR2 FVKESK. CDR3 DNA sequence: TGTGCCAGCAGCCCCCAATTTGGGGGCTACGAGCAGTACTTC. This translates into CASSPQFGGYEQYF.

The CDR3 reads CASSEQGWNTGELFF. The CDR3 region has the DNA TGTGCCAGCAGTGAACAGGGGTGGAACACCGGGGAGCTGTTTTTT. The chain couples TRBV28 to TRBJ2-2; 7 bases are shared with TRBD1. J lost 1 base, V lost 5 bases, and 4 bases had no gene match. The CDR3 sequence is 15 residues long. Germline V gives CDR1 MDHEN, CDR2 SYDVKM.